These 18 T cell receptor beta chains were sequenced from one sample in a study of T-cell memory formation after mild COVID-19. TCRdb re-called the 5' RACE reads with MiXCR, one entry per CDR3 protein. The sample includes 450,000 or so distinct CDR3 sequences, roughly 23% seen only once; the top ten take around 13%. Sample: PBMCs or a T cell subset sorted from them (not recorded which). The receptors here all came from an adult woman who had mild COVID-19 (a few samples of this study predate the infection). Cell type and time point are not known.

The table lists this clonotype with a few counts. The chain is built from TRBV7-9 and TRBJ1-1; the D is unclear. V was clipped by 5 bases and J by 0 bases, with 10 bases between them. The CDR3 sequence is 14 residues long. Germline V gene sequence: CDR1 SEHNR, CDR2 FQNEAQ (reference sequence). The CDR3: CASSVPGMNTEAFF. Here the CDR3 DNA reads TGTGCCAGCAGCGTCCCCGGGATGAACACTGAAGCTTTCTTT.

The chain recombines TRBV5-1 with TRBJ2-3, with D possibly being TRBD1 or TRBD2 (5 bases each). V was clipped by 1 base and J by 4 bases, with 10 bases between them. The CDR3 is 14 residues long. Per the germline V gene, CDR1 is SGHRS and CDR2 is YFSETQ. The CDR3 loop reads CASSLPGRADTQYF. In DNA form, the CDR3 reads TGCGCCAGCAGCTTGCCAGGGAGAGCAGATACGCAGTATTTT.

In DNA form, the CDR3 reads TGCGCCAGCAGCCCCTCGGGGGGGAGTCTCACAGATACGCAGTATTTT. Encoded protein: CASSPSGGSLTDTQYF. This sequence joins TRBV4-1 and TRBJ2-3; 8 bases map to TRBD2. The V segment lost 4 bases and the J segment 2 bases; nucleotides outside the gene matches: 8. The germline CDR1 and CDR2 sequences are MGHRA and YSYEKL. The CDR3 runs to 16 residues.

This CDR3 is CASSPRTGVHTDTQYF. The DNA of the CDR3 is TGTGCCAGCAGCCCTAGGACAGGAGTCCACACAGATACGCAGTATTTT. The gene calls are TRBV7-6 and TRBJ2-3, with TRBD1 matching 7 bases. This CDR3 is 16 amino acids long. After removal of 5 bases from V and 2 bases from J, the junction contained 10 bases not matched to a gene. The V gene's germline CDR1 is SGHVS and CDR2 FNYEAQ.

The gene calls are TRBV10-3 and TRBJ2-2; D possibly uses TRBD1 or TRBD2 (5 bases each). V gave up 5 bases and J gave up 3 bases, with 13 bases separating them. This CDR3 comprises 15 residues. Germline V gene sequence: CDR1 ENHRY, CDR2 SYGVKD. The CDR3 protein is CAISPGPTYTGELFF. CDR3 bases: TGTGCCATCAGTCCGGGACCCACTTACACCGGGGAGCTGTTTTTT.

The V gene is TRBV5-6, the J gene TRBJ2-1; the D call may be TRBD1 or TRBD2 (5 bases each). CDR3 length: 15 residues. Trimming left V 0 bases short and J 7 bases short, with 14 bases between. In germline, CDR1 is SGHDT, CDR2 YYEEEE. CDR3 bases: TGTGCCAGCAGCTTGGACTATGGGACCTTTAATGAGCAGTTCTTC. Its translation: CASSLDYGTFNEQFF.

On this clonotype: One base away lies a much larger clone, so this may be a sequencing read error. The chain uses TRBV29-1 and TRBJ1-1; D is undetermined. CDR1 SQVTM and CDR2 ANQGSEA come from the germline V gene. The CDR3 consists of 11 residues. The germline V and J ends were trimmed by 3 bases and 5 bases, with 7 bases remaining between them. The CDR3 loop reads CSVDRRTEAFF. CDR3 bases: TGCAGCGTTGATCGGCGGACTGAAGCTTTCTTT.

The CDR3 DNA sequence: TGTGCCAGCAGTTACCAGCCTACAGATACGCAGTATTTT. It codes for CASSYQPTDTQYF. This chain connects TRBV6-6 to TRBJ2-3; D unclear. Germline lookup yields CDR1 MNHNY and CDR2 SVGAGI (reference sequence). With 2 bases removed from V and 3 bases from J, the gap between germline ends came to 6 bases. The CDR3 is 13 amino acids.

This clonotype was observed a handful of times. CDR3 sequence reads: CSASAAGYEQYF. For the CDR3, the DNA is TGCAGTGCTAGTGCCGCAGGGTACGAGCAGTACTTC. The chain employs TRBV20-1 and TRBJ2-7, with a tentative D call TRBD1 (5 bases). Trimming removed 3 bases from V and 4 bases from J, with 10 bases in between. CDR1 is DFQATT and CDR2 is SNEGSKA in the germline V gene (reference sequence). This CDR3 is built from 12 residues.

This chain connects TRBV7-6 to TRBJ2-1; D not resolved. The V end lost 1 base, the J end lost 4 bases, and 17 bases lay between the germline ends. The CDR3 is made up of 17 amino acids. Germline V CDR1 and CDR2: SGHVS, FNYEAQ. The CDR3 here is CASSLEVKGSLYNEQFF. The CDR3 DNA is TGTGCCAGCAGCTTAGAGGTTAAGGGCTCACTATACAATGAGCAGTTCTTC. The full variable domain, in which reference TRBV7-6 and TRBJ2-1 provide the parts outside the CDR3, is GAGVSQSPRYKVTKRGQDVALRCDPISGHVSLYWYRQALGQGPEFLTYFNYEAQQDKSGLPNDRFSAERPEGSISTLTIQRTEQRDSAMYRCASSLEVKGSLYNEQFFGPGTRLTVL.

This clonotype came up a few times. The genes are TRBV7-9 and TRBJ2-3; the D is unclear. V lost 3 bases and J lost 5, with 9 bases in between. The length of the CDR3 is 13 residues. CDR1 and CDR2 from the germline V gene are SEHNR and FQNEAQ (reference sequence). The CDR3 DNA reads as TGTGCCAGCAGCTTTCCGGTAGGAGATACGCAGTATTTT. Translating gives CASSFPVGDTQYF.

This sequence joins TRBV7-8 and TRBJ1-2, with TRBD1 as a possible D gene (6 bases). The CDR3 runs 15 residues. CDR1 and CDR2 from the germline V gene are SGHVS and FQNEAQ. V lost 2 bases and J lost 5, with 15 bases in between. This CDR3 is CASSLTGTRGYGYTF. The CDR3 DNA follows: TGTGCCAGCAGCTTAACAGGGACTCGTGGGTATGGCTACACCTTC. The entire variable domain, with the rest obtained from reference TRBV7-8 and TRBJ1-2, is as follows: GAGVSQSPRYKVAKRGQDVALRCDPISGHVSLFWYQQALGQGPEFLTYFQNEAQLDKSGLPSDRFFAERPEGSVSTLKIQRTQQEDSAVYLCASSLTGTRGYGYTFGSGTRLTVV.

The chain employs TRBV3-1 and TRBJ2-7, with D possibly TRBD2 on 6 matching bases. Germline CDR1 LGHDT, CDR2 YNNKEL (reference sequence). V lost 3 bases to trimming and J lost 3 bases, with 12 bases between them. The CDR3 length is 14 residues. The CDR3 loop reads CASSQGGSDYEQYF. The CDR3 DNA reads TGTGCCAGCAGCCAGGGGGGATCCGACTACGAGCAGTACTTC.

The chain links TRBV7-9 to TRBJ2-1; TRBD2 matches 8 bases. The CDR3 loop spans 14 amino acids. V lost 0 bases to trimming and J lost 8 bases; unmatched junction nucleotides: 3. CDR1 is SEHNR and CDR2 is FQNEAQ in the germline V gene (reference sequence). Here the CDR3 DNA reads TGTGCCAGCAGCTTAGCCCCGGGAGGGGATGAGCAGTTCTTC. This encodes CASSLAPGGDEQFF.

The chain couples TRBV5-4 to TRBJ1-1; D is unclear. Germline V gene lookup returns CDR1 SGHNT and CDR2 YYREEE (reference sequence). The CDR3 runs to 12 residues. The V end lost 6 bases, the J end lost 4 bases, and 10 bases lay between the germline ends. CDR3 residues: CASNKGSTEAFF. CDR3 nucleotides: TGTGCCAGCAACAAAGGTAGCACTGAAGCTTTCTTT.

The V call is TRBV2, the J call TRBJ2-5, with TRBD2 identical over 9 bases. V lost 2 bases and J lost 4; bases outside the gene matches: 14. In germline, CDR1 is SNHLY, CDR2 FYNNEI. The CDR3 has 18 amino acids. DNA for the CDR3: TGTGCCAGCAGTGAATCCCTCTGGGGCGGGAGGGCCCGAGAGACCCAGTACTTC. This sequence encodes CASSESLWGGRARETQYF.

The sample holds a few counts of this clonotype. This sequence joins TRBV5-1 and TRBJ1-2; D unresolved. The CDR3 consists of 13 residues. The V end lost 4 bases, the J end lost 2 bases, and 9 bases lay between the germline ends. Germline V CDR1 and CDR2: SGHRS, YFSETQ. CDR3 sequence (DNA): TGCGCCAGCAGCCCTGAGACGAACTATGGCTACACCTTC. Its protein product is CASSPETNYGYTF. Combining the CDR3 with reference TRBV5-1 and TRBJ1-2 gives the whole variable domain KAGVTQTPRYLIKTRGQQVTLSCSPISGHRSVSWYQQTPGQGLQFLFEYFSETQRNKGNFPGRFSGRQFSNSRSEMNVSTLELGDSALYLCASSPETNYGYTFGSGTRLTVV.

The V and J genes are TRBV19 and TRBJ2-3; D is perhaps TRBD1 (5 bases). The CDR3 loop spans 13 amino acids. Germline CDR1 is LNHDA and CDR2 is SQIVND (reference sequence). V was pared by 2 bases and J by 8 bases, with 11 bases between. The CDR3 loop is CASSIRGVITQYF. In nucleotides, the CDR3 is TGTGCCAGTAGTATAAGGGGCGTGATTACGCAGTATTTT. Based on the CDR3 plus reference TRBV19 and TRBJ2-3, the full variable domain is DGGITQSPKYLFRKEGQNVTLSCEQNLNHDAMYWYRQDPGQGLRLIYYSQIVNDFQKGDIAEGYSVSREKKESFPLTVTSAQKNPTAFYLCASSIRGVITQYFGPGTRLTVL.